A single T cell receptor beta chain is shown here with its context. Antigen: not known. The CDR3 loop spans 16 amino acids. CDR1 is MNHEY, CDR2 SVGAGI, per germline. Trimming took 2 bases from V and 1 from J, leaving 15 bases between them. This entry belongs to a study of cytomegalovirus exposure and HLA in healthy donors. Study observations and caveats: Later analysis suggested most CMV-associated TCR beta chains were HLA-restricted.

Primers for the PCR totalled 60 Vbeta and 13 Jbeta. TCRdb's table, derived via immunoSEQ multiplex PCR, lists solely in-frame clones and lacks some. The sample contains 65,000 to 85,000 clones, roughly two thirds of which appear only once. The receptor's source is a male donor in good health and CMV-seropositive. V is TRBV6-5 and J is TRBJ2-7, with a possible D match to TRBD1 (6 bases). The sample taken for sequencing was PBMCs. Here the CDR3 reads CASSYLRDNPSYEQYF. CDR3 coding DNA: TGTGCCAGCAGTTACCTCCGGGACAATCCTTCCTACGAGCAGTACTTC.